This T cell receptor (beta chain) appears in the sequencing data of a study of OX40 agonist ivuxolimab in advanced cancers. Findings of the study overall: Among the least clonally expanded were partial responders at 0.1-3.0 mg/kg.

Per germline, CDR1 SGHAT and CDR2 FQNNGV. This CDR3 has 18 residues. Losses at the gene ends were 5 bases for V and 8 bases for J; bases not matched to a gene: 16. This clone was picked up a small number of times. Its antigen remains unknown. TCRdb keeps only in-frame clones here, not all; method: immunoSEQ multiplex PCR. Of 76,000 or so clones detected, approximately 85% appear once; the ten largest clones hold roughly 0.66%. At baseline, cycle 4 day 1, and cycle 7 day 1, blood was sampled. This receptor was obtained from an adult with an advanced solid tumor such as melanoma, head and neck, liver or kidney cancer. The sequencing used CD4+ or CD8+ T cells sorted from blood, collected in a trial of the OX40 agonist ivuxolimab. The chain combines TRBV11-2 with TRBJ2-1, with 12 bases fitting TRBD2. This CDR3 is CASSLSHILAGGLYEQFF. Here the CDR3 DNA reads TGTGCCAGCAGCCTCAGCCATATACTAGCGGGGGGTTTATATGAGCAGTTCTTC.